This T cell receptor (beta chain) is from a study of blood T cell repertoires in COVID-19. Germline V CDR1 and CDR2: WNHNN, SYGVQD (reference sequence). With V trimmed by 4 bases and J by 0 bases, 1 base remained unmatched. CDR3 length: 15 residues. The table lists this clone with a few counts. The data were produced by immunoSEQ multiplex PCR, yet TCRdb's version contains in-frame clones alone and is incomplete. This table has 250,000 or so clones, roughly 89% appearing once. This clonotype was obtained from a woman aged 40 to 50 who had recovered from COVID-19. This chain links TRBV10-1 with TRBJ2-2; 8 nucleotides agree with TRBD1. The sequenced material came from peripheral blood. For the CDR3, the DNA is TGCGCCAGCAGTGGACAGGGGACGAACACCGGGGAGCTGTTTTTT. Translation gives CASSGQGTNTGELFF.